This T cell receptor (beta chain) comes out of a study of cytomegalovirus exposure and HLA in healthy donors. Study background: As an earlier analysis found, about 179 million T cells yielded about 120 million unique TCR beta sequences.

Primers: 60 Vbeta forward and 13 Jbeta reverse. Sequencing was performed with immunoSEQ multiplex PCR; in TCRdb, only in-frame clones are kept and a portion is missing. This table has tens of thousands of clones, 65% to 75% appearing once. Germline CDR1 is LNHNV and CDR2 is YYDKDF (reference sequence). Trimming took 3 bases from V and 0 from J, leaving 18 bases between them. The CDR3 is 17 amino acids. The TCR originated in a woman between 25 and 40 years old in good health and CMV-seronegative. This chain uses TRBV15 with TRBJ2-7; D is unclear. Sequenced: PBMCs. In DNA form, the CDR3 reads TGTGCCACCAGCAGTGGGCCGTGGGTCTTCAGCTCCTACGAGCAGTACGTC. It is translated as CATSSGPWVFSSYEQYV.